These T cell receptor beta chains were read from a single sample in a study of human T cells and chemical hapten exposure. TCRdb itself ran the RACE reads through MiXCR, one entry per CDR3 protein. The data contain approximately 400,000 distinct CDR3 sequences, roughly 4.6% of them singletons. The specimen was whole blood, collected in connection with sensitization to the hapten diphenylcyclopropenone (DPC). Receptors were obtained from a woman between 45 and 60 years old with alopecia areata. Some clones in this sample may be carry-over from other donors' samples. Both conserved end residues are part of each CDR3. The D gene is left open where the match is weak. The size entry is marked missing in some rows and otherwise reads once, few, many or a size class.

abundance	j_gene	d_gene	v_gene	len	CDR3aa	CDR3nt
NA	TRBJ1-1	TRBD1	TRBV6-2/TRBV6-3	15	CASSSFRTGSIEAFF	TGTGCCAGCAGTTCCTTTCGGACAGGATCGATTGAAGCTTTCTTT
many	TRBJ2-1	TRBD2	TRBV4-2	16	CASSLNGASGGDEQFF	TGTGCCAGCAGCCTAAACGGGGCTAGCGGGGGCGATGAGCAGTTCTTC
NA	TRBJ2-3	NA	TRBV7-8	14	CASSRQASTDTQYF	TGTGCCAGCAGTCGTCAGGCTAGCACAGATACGCAGTATTTT
NA	TRBJ2-3	NA	TRBV24-1	14	CATSEWDSTDTQYF	TGTGCCACCAGTGAATGGGACAGCACAGATACGCAGTATTTT
many	TRBJ2-7	NA	TRBV12-3/TRBV12-4	11	CASSLGGEQYF	TGTGCCAGCAGTCTAGGGGGCGAGCAGTACTTC
few	TRBJ1-1	NA	TRBV30	13	CAWSVERATEAFF	TGTGCCTGGAGTGTAGAGAGGGCCACTGAAGCTTTCTTT
many	TRBJ2-2	NA	TRBV15	15	CATSRDHPGTGELFF	TGTGCCACCAGCAGAGATCACCCGGGGACCGGGGAGCTGTTTTTT
many	TRBJ1-4	TRBD1	TRBV7-2	18	CASSLAGMSRTGDEKLFF	TGTGCCAGCAGCTTAGCGGGGATGTCGAGGACAGGGGATGAAAAACTGTTTTTT
few	TRBJ2-5	TRBD2	TRBV7-2	16	CASSPGGGAGVETQYF	TGTGCCAGCAGCCCCGGCGGGGGGGCTGGGGTGGAGACCCAGTACTTC
few	TRBJ2-3	TRBD1	TRBV3-1	15	CASSQDRVPADTQYF	TGTGCCAGCAGCCAGGACAGGGTCCCGGCAGATACGCAGTATTTT
many	TRBJ2-6	NA	TRBV6-2/TRBV6-3	12	CAGATGANVLTF	TGTGCCGGGGCAACCGGGGCCAACGTCCTGACTTTC
NA	TRBJ2-4	NA	TRBV2	14	CASSGLESRTWQYF	TGTGCCAGCAGTGGCCTAGAGAGTCGAACGTGGCAGTACTTC
NA	TRBJ2-7	TRBD1	TRBV10-3	14	CAISGDRGRSEQYF	TGTGCCATCAGTGGAGACAGGGGACGTTCCGAGCAGTACTTC
many	TRBJ2-7	TRBD2	TRBV5-8	14	CASSLVAGAYEQYF	TGTGCCAGCAGCTTGGTTGCGGGAGCCTACGAGCAGTACTTC
few	TRBJ2-1	NA	TRBV2	15	CASSEALGTVNEQFF	TGTGCCAGCAGTGAAGCGCTAGGGACTGTCAATGAGCAGTTCTTC
few	TRBJ1-4	TRBD1	TRBV6-1	17	CASRQDRGSGRNEKLFF	TGTGCCAGCCGACAGGACAGGGGGTCCGGAAGGAATGAAAAACTGTTTTTT
few	TRBJ2-3	TRBD2	TRBV23-1	13	CASPAGGPDTQYF	TGCGCCAGCCCGGCGGGGGGCCCAGATACGCAGTATTTT
few	TRBJ2-1	TRBD2	TRBV28	21	CASSLNWLSTSGRNRYNEQFF	TGTGCCAGCAGTTTGAATTGGCTTTCGACTAGCGGGAGGAACCGCTACAATGAGCAGTTCTTC
many	TRBJ2-3	NA	TRBV10-3	13	CAHQGWGTDTQYF	TGTGCTCATCAGGGTTGGGGCACAGATACGCAGTATTTT
many	TRBJ2-1	NA	TRBV24-1	15	CATREGRSSYNEQFF	TGTGCCACCAGGGAAGGCAGGAGCTCCTACAATGAGCAGTTCTTC
many	TRBJ1-1	NA	TRBV20-1	11	CSAPPLYSAFF	TGCAGTGCTCCCCCGTTGTATTCGGCTTTCTTT
NA	TRBJ2-3	NA	TRBV29-1	14	CSVVERQNTDTQYF	TGCAGCGTTGTCGAGAGACAGAACACAGATACGCAGTATTTT
many	TRBJ1-5	NA	TRBV5-1	13	CASSPERDQPQHF	TGCGCCAGCAGTCCCGAAAGAGATCAGCCCCAGCATTTT
many	TRBJ2-7	NA	TRBV5-4	12	CASSLEGGEQYF	TGTGCCAGCAGCTTAGAAGGGGGTGAGCAGTACTTC
NA	TRBJ1-2	NA	TRBV27	15	CASSKGRGSNYGYTF	TGTGCCAGCAGTAAAGGCAGGGGATCGAACTATGGCTACACCTTC